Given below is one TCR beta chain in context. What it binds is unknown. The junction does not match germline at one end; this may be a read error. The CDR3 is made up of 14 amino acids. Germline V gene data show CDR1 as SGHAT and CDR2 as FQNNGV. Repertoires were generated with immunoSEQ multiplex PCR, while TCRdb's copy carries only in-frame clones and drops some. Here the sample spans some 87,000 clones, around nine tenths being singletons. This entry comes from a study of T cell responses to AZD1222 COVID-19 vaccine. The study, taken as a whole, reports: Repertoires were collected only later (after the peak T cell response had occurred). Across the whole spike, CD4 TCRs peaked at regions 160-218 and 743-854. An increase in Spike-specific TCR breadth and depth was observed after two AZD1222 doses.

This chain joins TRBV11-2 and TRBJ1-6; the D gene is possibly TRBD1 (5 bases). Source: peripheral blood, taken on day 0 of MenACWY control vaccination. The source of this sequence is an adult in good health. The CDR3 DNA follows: TGTGCCAGCAGTTTAGACGCAGGGAATTCACCCCTCCACTTT. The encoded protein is CASSLDAGNSPLHF.